The T cell receptor beta chain under discussion was sequenced for a study of response to subunit inactivated influenza vaccine. Study results and caveats: T cells newly recruited by each seasonal influenza vaccination are few, the authors suggested.

TCRdb reanalysed the RT-PCR reads using MiXCR and keeps one entry per CDR3 protein. The sample lists more than 700,000 distinct CDR3 sequences; approximately 21% were seen once. After removal of 4 bases from V and 2 bases from J, the junction contained 1 base not matched to a gene. The CDR3 contains 12 residues. Germline CDR1 is SQVTM and CDR2 is ANQGSEA. This clonotype was found a few times. Its antigen is currently unknown. The origin of this receptor is a man aged 50 to 60 who received an inactivated influenza vaccine. The chain employs TRBV29-1 and TRBJ2-7; 8 bases line up with TRBD2. This specimen was PBMCs from blood, taken 4 to 6 days after vaccination. CDR3: CSVAGRAYEQYF. The CDR3 DNA sequence: TGCAGCGTTGCCGGGAGGGCCTACGAGCAGTACTTC.